A single sample is the source of the 18 T cell receptor beta chains below, sequenced in a study of shared clonotypes between healthy human individuals. Some clones are missing from TCRdb's copy, which holds only in-frame ones; the method was immunoSEQ multiplex PCR. The repertoire holds 2 million to 2.5 million clones, with approximately 94% as singletons. Input material: naive CD4+ T cells sorted from blood. The subset: CD45RA+ positively selected. These receptors were obtained from a man between 18 and 35 years old in good health.

Concerning this clone: The same CDR3 also results from other DNA sequences found in this sample. This chain connects TRBV6-5 to TRBJ2-7, with TRBD1 matching over 8 bases. Germline assignment: CDR1 MNHEY and CDR2 SVGAGI. CDR3 length: 14 residues. J lost 3 bases, V lost 2 bases, and 3 bases had no gene match. CDR3 region: CASSYGTGVYEQYF. CDR3 DNA sequence: TGTGCCAGCAGTTACGGGACAGGAGTCTACGAGCAGTACTTC.

Details on this clone: Other DNA sequences from this sample encode an identical CDR3 as well. This chain's CDR3 is CASSRDSNYGYTF. The DNA for the CDR3 is TGTGCCAGCAGCCGGGACAGTAACTATGGCTACACCTTC. The chain links TRBV5-4 to TRBJ1-2; TRBD1 matches 7 bases. The CDR3 consists of 13 residues. The V segment lost 4 bases and the J segment 1 base; nucleotides outside the gene matches: 1. CDR1 is SGHNT, CDR2 YYREEE, per germline (reference sequence).

The chain joins TRBV2 to TRBJ2-1; no clear D gene. The CDR3 runs to 11 residues. CDR1 is SNHLY, CDR2 FYNNEI, per germline. V gave up 4 bases and J gave up 7 bases, with 5 bases separating them. The CDR3 region has the DNA TGTGCCAGCAGTGCCGGGAATGAGCAGTTCTTC. This codes for CASSAGNEQFF.

This chain uses TRBV9 with TRBJ2-7; 8 bases match TRBD2. With 3 bases clipped from V and 11 bases from J, the junction kept 7 bases outside the gene matches. The CDR3 loop spans 12 amino acids. Germline V CDR1 and CDR2: SGDLS, YYNGEE. The CDR3 loop is CASSGETGGEYF. The CDR3 nucleotides are TGTGCCAGCAGCGGAGAAACGGGAGGGGAGTACTTC.

The chain uses TRBV2 and TRBJ1-4, with D hard to call. The CDR3 consists of 13 residues. CDR1 SNHLY and CDR2 FYNNEI come from the germline V gene. Trimming removed 0 bases at V and 10 bases at J, with 9 bases between. The CDR3 spells CASSEAVGGKLFF. DNA of the CDR3: TGTGCCAGCAGTGAAGCAGTCGGTGGAAAACTGTTTTTT.

This rearrangement joins TRBV25-1 to TRBJ2-2, with 7 positions matching TRBD1. This CDR3 comprises 14 residues. The trim removed 5 bases at V and 4 bases at J, leaving 4 bases unmatched. Germline V gives CDR1 MGHDK, CDR2 SYGVNS. Here the CDR3 reads CASSRTGVTGELFF. Here the CDR3 DNA reads TGTGCCAGCAGTAGAACAGGGGTCACCGGGGAGCTGTTTTTT.

For this clone: At the DNA level, this CDR3 is encoded by other sequences in the same sample as well. The chain joins TRBV18 to TRBJ1-5, with a weak D call TRBD1 (6 bases). Trimming removed 3 bases from V and 4 bases from J, with 10 bases in between. CDR3 length: 14 amino acids. Germline V gene data show CDR1 as KGHSH and CDR2 as LQKENI. CDR3: CASSPGGGNQPQHF. The DNA for the CDR3 is TGTGCCAGCTCACCGGGGGGCGGGAATCAGCCCCAGCATTTT.

V and J are TRBV12-5 and TRBJ1-1; D uncertain. V was pared by 7 bases and J by 10 bases, with 16 bases between. Germline V lookup: CDR1 LGHNT, CDR2 FRNRAP. The length of the CDR3 is 12 residues. This chain's CDR3 is CASVPSAPGAFF. CDR3 DNA: TGTGCTAGTGTTCCCTCCGCCCCCGGAGCTTTCTTT.

This clone was detected once. The V call is TRBV30, the J call TRBJ1-1, with D perhaps TRBD1 (6 bases). Germline values: CDR1 GTSNPN, CDR2 SVGIG (reference sequence). CDR3 length: 17 residues. Trimming took 0 bases from V and 1 from J, leaving 18 bases between them. DNA for the CDR3: TGTGCCTGGAGTGTAGACCGGCTAGGACAGCAGAACACTGAAGCTTTCTTT. This gives the protein CAWSVDRLGQQNTEAFF.

Notes on this clone: Other DNA variants within this sample encode the same CDR3. The chain joins TRBV6-5 to TRBJ1-2; D not certain. V lost 0 bases, J lost 8 bases, and 7 bases lay in between. CDR3 size: 12 residues. Germline values: CDR1 MNHEY, CDR2 SVGAGI. CDR3 sequence reads: CASSYSGGGYTF. The CDR3 bases are TGTGCCAGCAGTTACTCAGGAGGGGGCTACACCTTC.

The chain uses TRBV5-1 and TRBJ1-1; perhaps TRBD1 as D (6 bases). CDR1 and CDR2 from the germline V gene are SGHRS and YFSETQ. Trimming shortened V by 5 bases and J by 6 bases, and 20 bases separated the two germline ends. The CDR3 sequence is 15 residues long. CDR3 nucleotide sequence: TGCGCCAGCAGGGAACAGGGAAATGCTTTGTCTGAAGCTTTCTTT. Protein product: CASREQGNALSEAFF.

V gene TRBV19 combines with J gene TRBJ1-5, with D possibly being TRBD1 (5 bases). The germline CDR1 and CDR2 sequences are LNHDA and SQIVND (reference sequence). V lost 9 bases and J lost 2, with 14 bases in between. The CDR3 totals 14 residues. Written as DNA, the CDR3 is TGTGCCAGGGGCCGGGACGTCCGCAATCAGCCCCAGCATTTT. This encodes CARGRDVRNQPQHF.

This sequence joins TRBV30 and TRBJ1-4; D may be TRBD1 (5 bases). CDR3 size: 12 residues. V dropped 3 bases and J dropped 10 bases, with 12 bases sitting between them. Germline CDR1 and CDR2: GTSNPN and SVGIG (reference sequence). The CDR3 sequence: CAWSAPGGKLFF. CDR3 DNA: TGTGCCTGGAGCGCCCCGGGGGGAAAACTGTTTTTT.

Only a few counts were recorded for this clone. This chain joins TRBV5-6 and TRBJ2-4; 10 nucleotides match TRBD2. Trimming at V came to 1 base and at J to 0 bases, leaving 4 bases not matched to a gene. The CDR3 is made up of 17 amino acids. CDR1 SGHDT and CDR2 YYEEEE come from the germline V gene. CDR3 region: CASSLTSGTLAKNIQYF. As DNA, the CDR3 is TGTGCCAGCAGCTTGACTAGCGGGACCCTAGCCAAAAACATTCAGTACTTC.

The chain is built from TRBV28 and TRBJ2-7, with 8 bases matching TRBD1. J lost 4 bases, V lost 7 bases, and 9 bases had no gene match. Germline loops: CDR1 MDHEN, CDR2 SYDVKM. The CDR3 length is 14 residues. CDR3 sequence reads: CASTTPDRAYEQYF. CDR3 sequence (DNA): TGTGCCAGCACCACCCCGGACAGGGCTTACGAGCAGTACTTC.

A note on this clone: Additional DNA sequences in this sample encode the identical CDR3. The chain recombines TRBV6-5 with TRBJ1-1; 8 bases are a match to TRBD1. Looked up from germline, CDR1 is MNHEY and CDR2 is SVGAGI. CDR3 size: 12 residues. The junction had 3 bases not matched to a gene; V was cut back by 5 bases and J by 7 bases. The CDR3 DNA follows: TGTGCCAGCAGTAGAGGACAGGGTGAAGCTTTCTTT. This codes for CASSRGQGEAFF.

This clone occurred a few times. Other DNA sequences in the same sample also yield this CDR3. The chain is built from TRBV7-2 and TRBJ1-5; D is possibly TRBD1 (5 bases). Trimming stripped 5 bases from V and 0 bases from J, with 8 bases between. CDR1 and CDR2 from the germline V gene are SGHTA and FQGNSA. This CDR3 spans 14 amino acids. This chain's CDR3 is CASSPGGSNQPQHF. The CDR3 DNA is TGTGCCAGCAGCCCGGGGGGTAGCAATCAGCCCCAGCATTTT.

This sequence joins TRBV27 and TRBJ2-2, with 9 bases lining up with TRBD1. In germline, CDR1 is MNHEY, CDR2 SMNVEV (reference sequence). With V trimmed by 5 bases and J by 6 bases, 1 base remained unmatched. The CDR3 runs 13 residues. The CDR3 nucleotides read TGTGCCAGCAGTGACAGGGGGTCCGGGGAGCTGTTTTTT. It translates to CASSDRGSGELFF.